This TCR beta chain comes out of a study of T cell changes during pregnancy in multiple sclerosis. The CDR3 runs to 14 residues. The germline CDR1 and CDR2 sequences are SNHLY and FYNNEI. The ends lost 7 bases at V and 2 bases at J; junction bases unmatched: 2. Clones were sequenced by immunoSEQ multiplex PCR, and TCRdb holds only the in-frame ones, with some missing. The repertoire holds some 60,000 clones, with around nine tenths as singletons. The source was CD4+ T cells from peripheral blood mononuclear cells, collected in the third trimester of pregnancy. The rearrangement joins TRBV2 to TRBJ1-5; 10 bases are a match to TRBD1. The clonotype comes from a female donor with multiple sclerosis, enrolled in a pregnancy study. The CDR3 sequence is CASTGTGGNQPQHF. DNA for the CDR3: TGTGCCAGCACCGGGACAGGGGGCAATCAGCCCCAGCATTTT.